This T cell receptor beta chain originates from a study of beta chain features in type 1 diabetes. Study in general: Similarity in age, gender and cell yields was seen between patients and healthy donors.

The study reverse transcribed the entire isolated RNA, so it sequenced expressed TCRB transcripts. Repertoires were generated with immunoSEQ multiplex PCR, while TCRdb's copy carries only in-frame clones and drops some. This sample yields 630,000 or so clones, of which about 14% are seen a single time; roughly 0.04% belongs to the top ten. This clone came up a few times. Antigen unknown. Study observations and caveats: Type 1 diabetes patients showed a moderate but significant shortening of TCRB CDR3s in all four CD4+ subsets.

Germline V gene lookup returns CDR1 SNHLY and CDR2 FYNNEI. Trimming took 4 bases from V and 2 from J, leaving 9 bases between them. The CDR3 runs 14 residues. Sequences were obtained from naive CD4+ T cells from blood. The sequence derives from a man aged 18-30 years with type 1 diabetes. The chain links TRBV2 to TRBJ1-5, with unresolved D. Here the CDR3 DNA reads TGTGCCAGCAGTGTAGGTTCTGGCAATCAGCCCCAGCATTTT. Translating gives CASSVGSGNQPQHF.